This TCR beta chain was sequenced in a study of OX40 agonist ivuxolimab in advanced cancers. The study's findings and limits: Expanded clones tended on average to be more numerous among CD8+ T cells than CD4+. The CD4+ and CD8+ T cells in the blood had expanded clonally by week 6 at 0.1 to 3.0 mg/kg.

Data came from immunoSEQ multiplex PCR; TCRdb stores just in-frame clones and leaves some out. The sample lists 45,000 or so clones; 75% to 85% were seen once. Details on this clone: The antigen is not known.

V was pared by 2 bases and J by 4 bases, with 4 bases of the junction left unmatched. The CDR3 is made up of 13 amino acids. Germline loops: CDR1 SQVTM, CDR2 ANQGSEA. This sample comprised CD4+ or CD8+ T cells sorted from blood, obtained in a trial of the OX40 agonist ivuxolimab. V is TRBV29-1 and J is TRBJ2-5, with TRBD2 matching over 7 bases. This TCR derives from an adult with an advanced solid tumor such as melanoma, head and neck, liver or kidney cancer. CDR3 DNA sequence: TGCAGCGTTGAAAGGGGAGGGTCAGAGACCCAGTACTTC. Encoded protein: CSVERGGSETQYF.